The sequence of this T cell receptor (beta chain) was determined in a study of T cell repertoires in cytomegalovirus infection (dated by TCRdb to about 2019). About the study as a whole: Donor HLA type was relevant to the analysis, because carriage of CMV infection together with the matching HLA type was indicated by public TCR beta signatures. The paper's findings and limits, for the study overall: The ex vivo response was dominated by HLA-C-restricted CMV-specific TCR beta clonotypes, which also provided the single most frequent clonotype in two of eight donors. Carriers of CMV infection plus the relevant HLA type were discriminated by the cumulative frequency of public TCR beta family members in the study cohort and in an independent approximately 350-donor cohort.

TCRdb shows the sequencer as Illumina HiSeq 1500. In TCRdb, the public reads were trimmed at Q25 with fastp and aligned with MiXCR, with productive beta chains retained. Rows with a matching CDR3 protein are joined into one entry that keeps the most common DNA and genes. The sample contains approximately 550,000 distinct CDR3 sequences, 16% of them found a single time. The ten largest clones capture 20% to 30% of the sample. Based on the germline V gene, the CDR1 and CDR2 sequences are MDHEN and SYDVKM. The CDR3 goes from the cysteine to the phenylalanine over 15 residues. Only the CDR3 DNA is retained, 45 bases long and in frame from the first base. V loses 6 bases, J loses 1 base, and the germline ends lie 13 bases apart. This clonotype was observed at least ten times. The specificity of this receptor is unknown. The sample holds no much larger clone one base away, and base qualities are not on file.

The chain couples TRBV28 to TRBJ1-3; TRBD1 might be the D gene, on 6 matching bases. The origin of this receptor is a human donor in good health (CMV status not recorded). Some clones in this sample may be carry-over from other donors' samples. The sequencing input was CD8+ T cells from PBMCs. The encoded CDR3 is CASRHRTASGNTIYF. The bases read TGTGCCAGCAGGCATCGGACAGCATCTGGAAACACCATATATTTT.